What follows are 18 T cell receptor beta chains derived from one specimen sequenced in a study of blood T cell repertoires in COVID-19. Sequenced by immunoSEQ multiplex PCR; TCRdb stores in-frame clones only, minus some. The sample gives 65,000 to 75,000 clones, 80% to 85% of which show up once; more than 15% is in the top ten. Sequenced material: peripheral blood. The source of these receptors is a man older than 75 with acute or convalescent COVID-19.

The chain uses TRBV27 and TRBJ2-5, with a possible D match to TRBD1 (5 bases). CDR3 length: 14 amino acids. The ends were cut back, 5 bases at V and 5 bases at J, with 15 bases in the middle. The germline V gene has CDR1 MNHEY and CDR2 SMNVEV (reference sequence). In DNA form, the CDR3 reads TGTGCCAGCAGTCTCCGGTGGCAGGGCGAGACCCAGTACTTC. It yields the protein CASSLRWQGETQYF.

The J gene is TRBJ1-1, the V gene TRBV4-3; D remains ambiguous. With 1 base removed from V and 0 bases from J, the gap between germline ends came to 6 bases. The CDR3 extends over 14 amino acids. Germline values: CDR1 LGHNA, CDR2 YSLEER. The chain's CDR3 is CASSQGLMNTEAFF. Here the CDR3 DNA reads TGCGCCAGCAGCCAAGGTTTAATGAACACTGAAGCTTTCTTT.

The genes are TRBV7-2 and TRBJ1-5, with 9 bases fitting TRBD1. Unmatched junction bases numbered 9, after V lost 5 bases and J lost 7 bases. The CDR3 covers 15 residues. Germline CDR1 and CDR2: SGHTA and FQGNSA. The CDR3: CASSGRTGELQPQHF. Written as DNA, the CDR3 is TGTGCCAGCAGCGGCAGGACAGGGGAACTCCAGCCCCAGCATTTT.

The chain joins TRBV15 to TRBJ2-3; TRBD2 matches at 12 bases. Germline V CDR1 and CDR2: LNHNV, YYDKDF (reference sequence). The V and J ends lost 3 bases and 1 base, in that order; junction bases with no gene match: 2. The length of the CDR3 is 16 residues. CDR3 sequence: CATSRRLAGGTDTQYF. The CDR3 coding sequence is TGTGCCACCAGCAGGAGACTAGCGGGAGGCACAGATACGCAGTATTTT.

The rearrangement uses TRBV12-3 or TRBV12-4 and TRBJ1-6; D is ambiguous. The CDR3 totals 13 residues. With 7 bases removed from V and 4 bases from J, the gap between germline ends came to 8 bases. The CDR3 nucleotides are TGTGCCAGCACCAGAGGTTATAATTCACCCCTCCACTTT. As protein: CASTRGYNSPLHF.

The rearrangement uses TRBV28 and TRBJ2-5; 8 nucleotides agree with TRBD2. Trimming took 6 bases from V and 5 from J; bases not matched to a gene: 5. The CDR3 has 13 amino acids. Germline assignment: CDR1 MDHEN and CDR2 SYDVKM. CDR3 region: CASRDGGRETQYF. In DNA form, the CDR3 reads TGTGCCAGCAGGGATGGCGGGAGGGAGACCCAGTACTTC.

The rearrangement joins TRBV7-2 to TRBJ1-1, with D uncertain. CDR1 and CDR2 (germline): SGHTA, FQGNSA. The CDR3 is made up of 15 amino acids. The V end lost 2 bases, the J end lost 1 base, and 11 bases lay between the germline ends. The CDR3 nucleotides are TGTGCCAGCAGCTTATGGGAGAGTACGAACACTGAAGCTTTCTTT. Protein product: CASSLWESTNTEAFF.

This chain joins TRBV29-1 and TRBJ2-1; no clear D. The germline gives CDR1 SQVTM, CDR2 ANQGSEA. CDR3 length equals 11 residues. V was trimmed by 5 bases and J by 4 bases, leaving 6 bases between them. CDR3 protein: CSVSLYNEQFF. As DNA, the CDR3 is TGCAGCGTTTCCCTTTACAATGAGCAGTTCTTC.

The V and J genes are TRBV3-1 (or the pseudogene TRBV3-2) and TRBJ2-4; D perhaps matches TRBD1 (6 bases). In germline, CDR1 is LGHDT, CDR2 YNNKEL (reference sequence). The CDR3 covers 12 residues. Trimming took off 1 base at V and 11 bases at J, with 9 bases between the two ends. The CDR3 region is CASSQGTVLQYF. The DNA of the CDR3 is TGTGCCAGCAGCCAAGGGACAGTCCTTCAGTACTTC.

The gene calls are TRBV28 and TRBJ2-7; 10 bases are a match to TRBD1. Trimming removed 4 bases from V and 6 bases from J; junction bases left unmatched: 6. The germline CDR1 and CDR2 sequences are MDHEN and SYDVKM. This CDR3 has 14 amino acids. CDR3 nucleotide sequence: TGTGCCAGCAGTTACCCGGACAGGGGGAGCGAGCAGTACTTC. The encoded protein is CASSYPDRGSEQYF.

The chain recombines TRBV4-3 with TRBJ1-4, with TRBD1 matching 9 bases. There are 16 residues in the CDR3. V was pared by 3 bases and J by 0 bases, with 2 bases of the junction left unmatched. Germline assignment: CDR1 LGHNA and CDR2 YSLEER. CDR3 region: CASSQTGGATNEKLFF. Here the CDR3 DNA reads TGCGCCAGCAGCCAGACAGGGGGGGCAACTAATGAAAAACTGTTTTTT.

The chain uses TRBV18 and TRBJ1-3, with D maybe TRBD1 (6 bases). V lost 6 bases to trimming and J lost 0 bases, with 12 bases between them. This CDR3 has 15 amino acids. Germline loops: CDR1 KGHSH, CDR2 LQKENI. The chain's CDR3 is CASSPGQLSGNTIYF. CDR3 in DNA: TGTGCCAGCTCTCCGGGACAACTCTCTGGAAACACCATATATTTT.

This clone has just a few counts. The rearrangement joins TRBV19 to TRBJ1-2; D perhaps matches TRBD1 (5 bases). Germline-derived CDR1 and CDR2 are LNHDA and SQIVND (reference sequence). The V end lost 3 bases, the J end lost 7 bases, and 12 bases lay between the germline ends. The CDR3 has 13 amino acids. As DNA, the CDR3 is TGTGCCAGTAGTATTGGCAGGGAATTTGGCTACACCTTC. This codes for CASSIGREFGYTF.

The count of this clone is one. The rearrangement links TRBV27 to TRBJ2-3; the D gene is possibly TRBD1 (5 bases). Trimming removed 4 bases from V and 5 bases from J, with 7 bases in between. Germline CDR1 is MNHEY and CDR2 is SMNVEV (reference sequence). CDR3 length: 12 residues. The CDR3 coding sequence is TGTGCCAGCAGTTGGGGCAAAGATACGCAGTATTTT. Residues: CASSWGKDTQYF.

Only one count was recorded for this clone. The chain recombines TRBV12-3 or TRBV12-4 with TRBJ1-2; D gene uncertain. The CDR3 has 12 amino acids. Between the trimmed V and J ends, which lost 1 base and 10 bases, there was a span of 10 bases. CDR3 region: CASSLEGVTYTF. In nucleotides, the CDR3 is TGTGCCAGCAGTTTAGAGGGAGTTACCTACACCTTC.

The rearrangement links TRBV5-1 to TRBJ2-7; tentative D call: TRBD2 (6 bases). Germline V gene sequence: CDR1 SGHRS, CDR2 YFSETQ. CDR3 size: 14 residues. V lost 4 bases and J lost 6, with 17 bases in between. The CDR3 region is CASSEGLQLAEQYF. The CDR3 region has the DNA TGCGCCAGCAGCGAGGGACTCCAGCTCGCCGAGCAGTACTTC. The full variable domain, with the rest looked up from reference TRBV5-1 and TRBJ2-7, is KAGVTQTPRYLIKTRGQQVTLSCSPISGHRSVSWYQQTPGQGLQFLFEYFSETQRNKGNFPGRFSGRQFSNSRSEMNVSTLELGDSALYLCASSEGLQLAEQYFGPGTRLTVT.

The genes are TRBV5-1 and TRBJ2-7; TRBD1 might be the D (7 bases). The CDR3 covers 16 residues. Trimming took 2 bases from V and 2 from J, leaving 17 bases between them. Germline values: CDR1 SGHRS, CDR2 YFSETQ. CDR3 in DNA: TGCGCCAGCAGCTTAGCAGGGGGGATGGACACCTACGAGCAGTACTTC. It encodes CASSLAGGMDTYEQYF.

The chain employs TRBV7-2 and TRBJ2-5; a weak D match, TRBD1 (6 bases). Trimming cost V 5 bases and J 5 bases, with 21 bases left between them. Germline CDR1 and CDR2: SGHTA and FQGNSA. CDR3 size: 16 residues. The CDR3 bases are TGTGCCAGCAGCCGCCGGATCGCTGGGGGCTCGGAGACCCAGTACTTC. It translates to CASSRRIAGGSETQYF.